This T cell receptor beta chain was sequenced during a study of blood T cell repertoires in COVID-19. At the level of the study: Some COVID-19 samples were acute and others convalescent; all came from the United States, Italy and Spain. T cells, B-cell-depleted T cells, or PBMCs supplied cDNA or gDNA.

CDR3 size: 15 residues. V was clipped by 4 bases and J by 6 bases; unmatched bases: 4. Looked up from germline, CDR1 is MNHEY and CDR2 is SVGAGI. In Seattle, patients joined the study during active infection and were tracked longitudinally. Original processing notes: Estimated nucleated cell counts came from reference gene primer amplification. Clones were read by immunoSEQ multiplex PCR, and TCRdb kept only the in-frame ones, dropping some. V, J and clone size are taken as reported in that table, and D and trimming were inferred from the DNA itself. Found here are 130,000 to 150,000 clones, around 79% of them singletons; the top ten hold 5%.

The specimen sequenced was peripheral blood. This TCR was sampled from a woman in her 70s with COVID-19, enrolled during active disease. The chain has TRBV6-5 and TRBJ2-1, with 12 bases lining up with TRBD2. The chain's CDR3 is CASSSLGLAGNEQFF. The CDR3 region has the DNA TGTGCCAGCAGTTCCTTGGGACTAGCGGGCAATGAGCAGTTCTTC.